The 10 T cell receptor beta chains below were found in one sample sequenced in a study of cytomegalovirus exposure and HLA in healthy donors. The PCR used 60 Vbeta and 13 Jbeta primers. This table comes from immunoSEQ multiplex PCR, and its TCRdb copy is limited to in-frame clones, with some not included. There are fewer than 250,000 clones in the sample; more than 75% occur only once, and roughly 5.5% lies in the top ten. The sequencing input was PBMCs. These receptors were taken from a man between 35 and 55 years old in good health and CMV-seropositive.

V and J are TRBV5-1 and TRBJ2-5, with 12 bases lining up with TRBD2. The CDR3 is 15 residues long. After removal of 0 bases from V and 4 bases from J, the junction contained 1 base not matched to a gene. Germline loops: CDR1 SGHRS, CDR2 YFSETQ. CDR3 in amino acids: CASSLEGLAGETQYF. For the CDR3, the DNA is TGCGCCAGCAGCTTGGAGGGACTAGCGGGAGAGACCCAGTACTTC.

This sequence joins TRBV4-2 and TRBJ2-1; the D gene is possibly TRBD2 (6 bases). Trimming shortened V by 1 base and J by 7 bases, and 17 bases separated the two germline ends. From germline, CDR1 is LGHNA and CDR2 YNFKEQ. The CDR3 spans 16 residues. This chain's CDR3 is CASSQGGQGGGNEQFF. The CDR3 DNA sequence: TGTGCCAGCAGCCAAGGGGGTCAGGGAGGAGGGAATGAGCAGTTCTTC.

The rearrangement uses TRBV5-1 and TRBJ2-3, with TRBD1 matching 9 bases. Germline CDR1 and CDR2: SGHRS and YFSETQ. The CDR3 is made up of 14 amino acids. The trim removed 4 bases at V and 2 bases at J, leaving 2 bases unmatched. Here the CDR3 DNA reads TGCGCCAGCAGCAGACAGGGGGACACAGATACGCAGTATTTT. Translating gives CASSRQGDTDTQYF.

V usage is TRBV7-9 and J usage is TRBJ1-4, with TRBD1 matching 7 bases. Germline CDR1 is SEHNR and CDR2 is FQNEAQ (reference sequence). CDR3 length: 15 amino acids. J gave up 6 bases and V 2 bases, and 6 bases lay outside the gene matches. The DNA for the CDR3 is TGTGCCAGCAGCTTATCACGGGACAGCGATGAAAAACTGTTTTTT. Protein product: CASSLSRDSDEKLFF.

Details on this clone: One junction end disagrees with the germline gene, perhaps due to a read error. The J gene is TRBJ2-2, the V gene TRBV7-7, with 7 bases lining up with TRBD1. This CDR3 region has 17 residues. Germline CDR1 and CDR2: SSHAT and FNYEAQ (reference sequence). The CDR3 protein is CASSPTLWTGNTGELFF. CDR3 coding DNA: TGTGCTAGCAGCCCCACCCTATGGACAGGGAACACCGGGGAGCTGTTTTTT.

The chain combines TRBV7-9 with TRBJ2-3; possible D gene TRBD1, 6 bases. From germline, CDR1 is SEHNR and CDR2 FQNEAQ (reference sequence). There are 15 residues in the CDR3. Trimming cost V 3 bases and J 0 bases, with 10 bases left between them. This CDR3 is CASSLGDTSTDTQYF. The CDR3 DNA reads TGTGCCAGCAGCTTGGGGGACACTAGCACAGATACGCAGTATTTT.

This clone was seen only a few times. This chain joins TRBV9 and TRBJ1-3, with 8 bases fitting TRBD1. The CDR3 length is 15 residues. The junction had 5 bases not matched to a gene; V was cut back by 4 bases and J by 2 bases. Germline V CDR1 and CDR2: SGDLS, YYNGEE. CDR3 sequence: CASSPQGGAGNTIYF. The DNA for the CDR3 is TGTGCCAGCAGCCCACAGGGGGGAGCTGGAAACACCATATATTTT.

The V gene is TRBV27, the J gene TRBJ1-5, with 8 bases lining up with TRBD1. Germline V gene lookup returns CDR1 MNHEY and CDR2 SMNVEV (reference sequence). This CDR3 contains 13 residues. The V gene end was trimmed by 4 bases and the J gene end by 12 bases; junction bases not matched to a gene: 8. The CDR3, as DNA: TGTGCCAGCAGTTCCACGGACAGGGTGGACCAGCATTTT. Protein: CASSSTDRVDQHF.

This chain links TRBV18 with TRBJ1-4; the D gene is possibly TRBD1 (6 bases). Looked up from germline, CDR1 is KGHSH and CDR2 is LQKENI. Trimming removed 3 bases at V and 10 bases at J, with 12 bases between. The CDR3 sequence is 13 residues long. CDR3 in amino acids: CASSPGASGKLFF. CDR3 nucleotides: TGTGCCAGCTCACCGGGGGCCTCTGGAAAACTGTTTTTT.

The rearrangement uses TRBV6-6 and TRBJ2-4; 7 bases fit TRBD1. The CDR3 has 13 amino acids. V dropped 8 bases and J dropped 9; count of bases not matched to a gene: 10. In germline, CDR1 is MNHNY, CDR2 SVGAGI (reference sequence). Written as DNA, the CDR3 is TGTGCCAGCCGGACAGGAATGAACGGCATTCAGTACTTC. Protein product: CASRTGMNGIQYF.